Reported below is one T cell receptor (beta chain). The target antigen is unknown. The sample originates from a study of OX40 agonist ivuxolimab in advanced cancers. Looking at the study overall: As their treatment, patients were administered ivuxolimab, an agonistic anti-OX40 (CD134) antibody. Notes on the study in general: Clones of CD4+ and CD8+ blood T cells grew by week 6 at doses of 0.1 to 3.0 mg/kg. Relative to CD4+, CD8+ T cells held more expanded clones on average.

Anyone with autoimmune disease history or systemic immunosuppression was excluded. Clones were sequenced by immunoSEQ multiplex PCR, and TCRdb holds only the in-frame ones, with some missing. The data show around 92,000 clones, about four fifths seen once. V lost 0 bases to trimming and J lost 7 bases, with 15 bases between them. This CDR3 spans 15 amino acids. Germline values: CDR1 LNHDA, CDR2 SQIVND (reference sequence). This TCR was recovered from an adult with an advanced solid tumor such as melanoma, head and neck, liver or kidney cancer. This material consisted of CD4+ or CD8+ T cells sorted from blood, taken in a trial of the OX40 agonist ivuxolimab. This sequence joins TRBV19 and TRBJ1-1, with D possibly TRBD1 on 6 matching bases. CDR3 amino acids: CASSIDPTGTFEAFF. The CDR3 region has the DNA TGTGCCAGTAGTATAGATCCCACAGGGACCTTTGAAGCTTTCTTT. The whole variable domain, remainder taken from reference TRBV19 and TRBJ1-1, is DGGITQSPKYLFRKEGQNVTLSCEQNLNHDAMYWYRQDPGQGLRLIYYSQIVNDFQKGDIAEGYSVSREKKESFPLTVTSAQKNPTAFYLCASSIDPTGTFEAFFGQGTRLTVV.